This T cell receptor (beta chain) derives from a study of T cells in Graves' hyperthyroidism and ophthalmopathy (dated by TCRdb to between 2019 and 2020). Concerning the study at large: Peripheral blood samples were taken at initial diagnosis, before any treatment was given. The study also compared thyroid tissue and blood T-cell repertoires from five or six Graves' hyperthyroidism patients. The 100 discovery patients were randomly split 7:3 into training and test sets. To identify TCR V-J signatures that set the groups apart, the researchers used a discovery cohort of about a hundred patients, made up of 40 to 45 with Graves' ophthalmopathy and 57 with stable Graves' hyperthyroidism. TCR Vbeta CDR3 sequencing of 135 peripheral blood samples (over 40 ophthalmopathy, around 80 hyperthyroidism and roughly 17 progressor patients) is reported in the paper. After sampling, hyperthyroidism patients received methimazole starting at 30 mg daily, and ophthalmopathy patients received high-dose intravenous methylprednisolone. Whether ophthalmopathy could be predicted prospectively was tested in an independent validation cohort made up of some 20 hyperthyroidism patients plus 17 patients who later progressed to ophthalmopathy. The study at large found these results: In validation, the model predicted progression to ophthalmopathy with just under 71% sensitivity and about 72% specificity, a median of about 6.7 months before onset. No statistical method was used to set the sample size in advance, and investigators knew the group allocation. A 13 V-J signature model separated ophthalmopathy from stable hyperthyroidism, with approximately 86% sensitivity and about 81% specificity in cross-validation and 80%/75% in testing. Most expanded thyroid clonotypes (frequency above 0.001) were also detected in blood, suggesting blood repertoires may reflect thyroid immune responses.

Ophthalmopathy patients had moderately to severely active disease, Clinical Activity Score of at least 3, NOSPECS grade of at least 4, and duration under 3 months. Exclusion was applied to patients with uncontrolled infections, other autoimmune diseases, pregnancy or lactation. Diagnoses were based on clinical symptoms, serum thyroxine and TRAb, thyroid ultrasound and orbital computed tomography. PBMCs were isolated from roughly 10 ml of fresh peripheral blood by Ficoll-Paque density gradient centrifugation. Total RNA was extracted using Trizol reagent, and RNA quality was assessed on an Agilent 2100 Bioanalyzer. V is reduced by 6 bases and J by 0 bases, leaving a spacing of 9 bases between them. The CDR3 holds 14 amino acids from the cysteine to the phenylalanine. Only the CDR3 DNA is retained, 42 bases long and in frame from the first base. CDR1 and CDR2, looked up from the germline V gene, are WSHSY and SAAADI.

The TCR beta CDR3 regions were amplified from the RNA transcripts. The TCR CDR3 was subjected to a first round of RT-PCR using the HTBI primer set and the Qiagen OneStep RT-PCR kit. Libraries were constructed in a second round of multiplex PCR, after which size selection and purification were performed. Sequencing of the libraries was done on an Illumina HiSeq2000 using paired-end 100 bp reads. The study's processing was this. SOAPnuke was used to process the raw data, throwing out any read that contained adapters or uncalled bases, had a mean Phred below 15, or lacked an exact constant-primer or identifier match. COPE v1.2.5 was used to merge the high-quality paired reads, and each unique nucleotide sequence was defined as a clonotype. MiTCR v1.1 was used to align clonotypes to the IMGT TRBV, TRBD and TRBJ reference segments. The analysis included only V-J combinations with a frequency above 0.0001, which together covered roughly 99% of the repertoires. A TCS score was defined as the ratio between F50 (clonal expansion) and ExV (chaos), using BLOSUM62-based TCRdist between CDR3 peptides within each V-J. Welch's t-statistics and random forest reduced 500 to 650 V-J features to about 13, which were used in a naive Bayes classifier (R e1071). The Morisita-Horn index was used to measure how similar the thyroid and blood repertoires were. The public reads were reanalyzed by TCRdb: fastp trimming at Q25, MiXCR alignment, in-frame beta chains only. Merged by CDR3 protein, the rows form single entries marked with the most common genes and DNA. It is TCRdb's table, rather than the study itself, that gives the V and J calls and clone size. This sample holds almost 35,000 distinct CDR3 sequences; about 53% were observed only once. The top ten constitute roughly 25% of the sample.

This clonotype qualifies as medium-sized (0.01 to 0.1%). Its antigen specificity is not known. No clone much larger than this one lies a single base away; base qualities are absent. The receptor was derived from a woman aged 40 to 50 with Graves' ophthalmopathy. Recombination connected TRBV10-2 to TRBJ1-3, with no D gene named confidently. Source material: blood. The CDR3 reads as follows: CASRAHDSGNTIYF. DNA sequence: TGCGCCAGCAGAGCCCATGACTCTGGAAACACCATATATTTT.